A selection of T cell receptor beta chains follows, all from one sample in a study of cytomegalovirus exposure and HLA in healthy donors. Using immunoSEQ multiplex PCR, the repertoire was profiled, and TCRdb retains in-frame clones only, with some absent. The sample records roughly 68,000 clones, approximately 97% being singletons. The sample was PBMCs. Receptors were obtained from a man in his late teens or twenties in good health and CMV-seronegative. CDR3s include the opening cysteine and the closing phenylalanine or tryptophan. Fields, in order: D gene, V gene, J gene, CDR3 DNA, CDR3 protein. A D gene is named only where the DNA matches it firmly.

D gene: TRBD1
V gene: TRBV9
J gene: TRBJ1-4
CDR3 DNA: TGTGCCAGCAGCTTCGGACAGGGGGAATGGGAAAAACTGTTTTTT
CDR3 protein: CASSFGQGEWEKLFF

D gene: .
V gene: TRBV28
J gene: TRBJ1-3
CDR3 DNA: TGTGCCAGCCTTCCGGCGGGATACTCTGGAAACACCATATATTTT
CDR3 protein: CASLPAGYSGNTIYF

D gene: .
V gene: TRBV9
J gene: TRBJ2-1
CDR3 DNA: TGTGCCAGCACCCTGATGAGGGGGGAGGGCGGCGATGAGCAGTTCTTC
CDR3 protein: CASTLMRGEGGDEQFF

D gene: TRBD1
V gene: TRBV2
J gene: TRBJ2-5
CDR3 DNA: TGTGCCAGCAGTGACCTTCAGGGGGCAGGAGAGACCCAGTACTTC
CDR3 protein: CASSDLQGAGETQYF

D gene: .
V gene: TRBV28
J gene: TRBJ2-2
CDR3 DNA: TGTGCCAGCAACCTACGGGTGAACACCGGGGAGCTGTTTTTT
CDR3 protein: CASNLRVNTGELFF

D gene: .
V gene: TRBV27
J gene: TRBJ2-1
CDR3 DNA: TGTGCCAGCAGTGCGGGACGATACAATGAGCAGTTCTTC
CDR3 protein: CASSAGRYNEQFF

D gene: .
V gene: TRBV15
J gene: TRBJ1-1
CDR3 DNA: TGTGCCACCAGGAAAGAAACAGGGTTGAACACTGAAGCTTTCTTT
CDR3 protein: CATRKETGLNTEAFF

D gene: TRBD1
V gene: TRBV30
J gene: TRBJ2-1
CDR3 DNA: TGTGCCTGGAGTCATCCCGGACAGGGGGGGAATGAGCAGTTCTTC
CDR3 protein: CAWSHPGQGGNEQFF

D gene: .
V gene: TRBV11-1
J gene: TRBJ1-4
CDR3 DNA: TGTGCCAGCAGCTCCGAGGGTGAAAAACTGTTTTTT
CDR3 protein: CASSSEGEKLFF

D gene: TRBD2
V gene: TRBV7-3
J gene: TRBJ2-1
CDR3 DNA: TGTGCCAGCAGCTTACGGCGAGCGGGAGGGCCTGGGAATGAGCAGTTCTTC
CDR3 protein: CASSLRRAGGPGNEQFF

D gene: TRBD1
V gene: TRBV5-4
J gene: TRBJ2-1
CDR3 DNA: TGTGCCAGCAGCTTGGGAGGGACAGAATCCTACAATGAGCAGTTCTTC
CDR3 protein: CASSLGGTESYNEQFF

D gene: .
V gene: TRBV19
J gene: TRBJ2-1
CDR3 DNA: TGTGCCAGTAGTATAGGTTCTCATAGATCTGAGCAGTTCTTC
CDR3 protein: CASSIGSHRSEQFF

D gene: .
V gene: TRBV27
J gene: TRBJ1-1
CDR3 DNA: TGTGCCAGCCCCAGGGGTACTGAAGCTTTCTTT
CDR3 protein: CASPRGTEAFF

D gene: .
V gene: TRBV19
J gene: TRBJ2-4
CDR3 DNA: TGTGCCAGTAGTATACGCAGTCTAGCCAAAAACATTCAGTACTTC
CDR3 protein: CASSIRSLAKNIQYF

D gene: .
V gene: TRBV30
J gene: TRBJ1-5
CDR3 DNA: TGTGCCTGGAGCCCCCGGGGAAGCGGCCAGCCCCAGCATTTT
CDR3 protein: CAWSPRGSGQPQHF